The source of this TCR beta chain is a study of T cell responses to AZD1222 COVID-19 vaccine. Germline CDR1 and CDR2: SQVTM and ANQGSEA. This CDR3 spans 12 amino acids. Trimming removed 6 bases from V and 11 bases from J; junction bases left unmatched: 10. TCRdb keeps only in-frame clones here, not all; method: immunoSEQ multiplex PCR. The sample lists 150,000 to 170,000 clones, around 90% occurring once. Concerning this clone itself: Its antigen is undetermined.

Study-level results: Close to half of all spike-specific TCRs reportedly target regions of the variants that are unmutated. Clonal diversity was possibly underestimated, and white British individuals and females predominated among donors. Researchers took repertoire samples only after the peak T cell response had come. An increase in Spike-specific TCR breadth and depth was observed after two AZD1222 doses.

Sequenced material: peripheral blood, taken on day 0 of AZD1222 vaccination. The receptor was isolated from an adult in good health. The V gene is TRBV29-1, the J gene TRBJ1-1, with 9 bases lining up with TRBD1. CDR3 sequence reads: CSVKGQGGIAFF. The CDR3 DNA reads TGCAGCGTCAAGGGACAGGGTGGAATCGCTTTCTTT.